The 14 T cell receptor beta chains listed next were all sequenced from one sample in a study of cytomegalovirus exposure and HLA in healthy donors. The data were produced by immunoSEQ multiplex PCR, yet TCRdb's version contains in-frame clones alone and is incomplete. The sample holds 95,000 to 150,000 clones, 90% to 97% seen once. Source material: PBMCs. Source of these receptors: a man between 18 and 35 years old in good health and CMV-seronegative.

The chain links TRBV19 to TRBJ2-2; 8 bases map to TRBD1. V trimming: 8 bases; J trimming: 4 bases; junction bases outside the gene matches: 3. The length of the CDR3 is 13 residues. Germline values: CDR1 LNHDA, CDR2 SQIVND (reference sequence). As DNA, the CDR3 is TGTGCCAGTTTAGACAGGGGCACCGGGGAGCTGTTTTTT. Protein sequence: CASLDRGTGELFF. Complete variable domain (other parts from reference TRBV19 and TRBJ2-2): DGGITQSPKYLFRKEGQNVTLSCEQNLNHDAMYWYRQDPGQGLRLIYYSQIVNDFQKGDIAEGYSVSREKKESFPLTVTSAQKNPTAFYLCASLDRGTGELFFGEGSRLTVL.

The chain uses TRBV7-9 and TRBJ2-7; TRBD1 matches 11 bases. The CDR3 covers 15 residues. Germline CDR1 SEHNR, CDR2 FQNEAQ (reference sequence). V shed 5 bases, J shed 4 bases, and the junction held 7 bases outside the gene matches. CDR3 nucleotide sequence: TGTGCCAGCAGCACCGGACAGGGGGCAGGGTACGAGCAGTACTTC. This translates into CASSTGQGAGYEQYF.

The rearrangement uses TRBV2 and TRBJ2-7; tentatively, D is TRBD1 (6 bases). The CDR3 runs 15 residues. The germline V gene encodes CDR1 SNHLY and CDR2 FYNNEI. V lost 7 bases and J 3 bases, leaving 19 bases between the germline ends. The CDR3 sequence is CASKSTGSGFYEQYF. In DNA, the CDR3 is TGTGCCAGCAAGTCAACAGGGTCTGGTTTCTACGAGCAGTACTTC.

The chain carries TRBV21-1 and TRBJ1-4; the table assigns TRBD1, which was not confirmed against the DNA. TRBV21-1 has pseudogene status. The CDR3 covers 17 residues. CDR3 region: CASSKPGQTSTNEKLFF. CDR3 DNA: TGTGCCAGCAGCAAACCGGGACAGACTTCAACTAATGAAAAACTGTTTTTT.

The V and J genes are TRBV28 and TRBJ2-7, with 10 bases fitting TRBD2. V gave up 6 bases and J gave up 4 bases; unmatched junction bases: 6. The CDR3 sequence is 14 residues long. Germline assignment: CDR1 MDHEN and CDR2 SYDVKM. The CDR3 here is CASSATSGKYEQYF. CDR3 in DNA: TGTGCCAGCAGCGCAACTAGCGGGAAGTACGAGCAGTACTTC.

A remark on this clone: At one end the junction does not follow the germline gene, possibly because of a read error. The chain recombines TRBV11-2 with TRBJ2-1; a weak D match, TRBD1 (6 bases). CDR3 length: 17 residues. Per the germline V gene, CDR1 is SGHAT and CDR2 is FQNNGV. The CDR3 loop reads CASSLRITGWAYNEQFF. DNA of the CDR3: TGTGCCAGCAGCTTACGGATCACAGGGTGGGCCTATAATGAGCAGTTCTTC. The whole variable domain, filled in from reference TRBV11-2 and TRBJ2-1, reads EAGVAQSPRYKIIEKRQSVAFWCNPISGHATLYWYQQILGQGPKLLIQFQNNGVVDDSQLPKDRFSAERLKGVDSTLKIQPAKLEDSAVYLCASSLRITGWAYNEQFFGPGTRLTVL.

This chain uses TRBV30 with TRBJ1-2; D uncertain. Germline V gives CDR1 GTSNPN, CDR2 SVGIG (reference sequence). This CDR3 is 14 amino acids long. The V gene lost 0 bases and the J gene lost 6 bases, with 14 bases spanning the gap. This chain's CDR3 is CAWSVEYLPNGYTF. CDR3 DNA: TGTGCCTGGAGTGTAGAGTACCTCCCCAATGGCTACACCTTC.

The chain couples TRBV7-3 to TRBJ2-3, with D possibly matching TRBD2 (6 bases). The CDR3 covers 14 residues. CDR1 and CDR2 from the germline V gene are SGHTA and FQGTGA. With 3 bases removed from V and 5 bases from J, the gap between germline ends came to 12 bases. For the CDR3, the DNA is TGTGCCAGCAGCTTTTCCGGGAGCGGAGATACGCAGTATTTT. Amino acid sequence: CASSFSGSGDTQYF.

The chain recombines TRBV28 with TRBJ1-1; D may be TRBD1 (6 bases). In germline, CDR1 is MDHEN, CDR2 SYDVKM. Trimming pared 5 bases from V and 1 base from J, leaving 14 bases between. The CDR3 loop spans 15 amino acids. The CDR3 bases are TGTGCCAGCAGTGGTTCGAGGGGGAGGAACACTGAAGCTTTCTTT. Residues: CASSGSRGRNTEAFF.

The rearrangement joins TRBV28 to TRBJ2-7; D is perhaps TRBD2 (5 bases). The germline CDR1 and CDR2 sequences are MDHEN and SYDVKM. The germline V and J ends were trimmed by 3 bases and 2 bases, with 23 bases remaining between them. The CDR3 sequence is 18 residues long. This chain's CDR3 is CASSFRKTLKAGTYEQYF. For the CDR3, the DNA is TGTGCCAGCAGTTTTCGAAAAACCCTGAAGGCGGGCACCTACGAGCAGTACTTC.

The chain recombines TRBV6-5 with TRBJ2-7, with a weak D call TRBD2 (6 bases). Trimming cost V 2 bases and J 7 bases, with 12 bases left between them. In germline, CDR1 is MNHEY, CDR2 SVGAGI. The CDR3 covers 13 residues. CDR3 in DNA: TGTGCCAGCAGTTACACGGCACGGGGGGAGCAGTACTTC. This gives the protein CASSYTARGEQYF.

This chain connects TRBV27 to TRBJ1-1; TRBD1 agrees at 8 bases. Trimming took 4 bases from V and 3 from J; bases not matched to a gene: 13. Germline V gene sequence: CDR1 MNHEY, CDR2 SMNVEV (reference sequence). The CDR3 runs to 17 residues. The CDR3 DNA reads TGTGCCAGCAGTTCTAGAGCTCAGGGGGCATTGGACACTGAAGCTTTCTTT. This codes for CASSSRAQGALDTEAFF.

The V gene is TRBV5-1, the J gene TRBJ2-7, with 8 bases fitting TRBD2. V was clipped by 0 bases and J by 3 bases; unmatched bases: 5. This CDR3 spans 15 amino acids. Per the germline V gene, CDR1 is SGHRS and CDR2 is YFSETQ. The CDR3 sequence is CASSLVAGGDYEQYF. CDR3 DNA: TGCGCCAGCAGCTTGGTGGCGGGAGGAGACTACGAGCAGTACTTC.

The V and J genes are TRBV7-2 and TRBJ2-3; perhaps TRBD2 as D (5 bases). V was pared by 1 base and J by 2 bases, with 10 bases between. This CDR3 region has 15 residues. Germline values: CDR1 SGHTA, CDR2 FQGNSA. CDR3: CASSLGPGTTDTQYF. CDR3 DNA: TGTGCCAGCAGCTTAGGACCGGGAACCACAGATACGCAGTATTTT.